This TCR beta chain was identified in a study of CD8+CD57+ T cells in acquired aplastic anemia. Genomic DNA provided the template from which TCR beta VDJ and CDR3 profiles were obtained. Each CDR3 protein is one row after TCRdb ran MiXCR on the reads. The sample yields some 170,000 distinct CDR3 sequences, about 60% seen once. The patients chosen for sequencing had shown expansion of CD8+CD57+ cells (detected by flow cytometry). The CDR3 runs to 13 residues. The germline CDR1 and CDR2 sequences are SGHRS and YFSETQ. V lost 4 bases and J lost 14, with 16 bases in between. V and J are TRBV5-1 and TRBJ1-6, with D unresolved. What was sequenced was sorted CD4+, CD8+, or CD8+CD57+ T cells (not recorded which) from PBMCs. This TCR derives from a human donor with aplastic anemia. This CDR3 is CASSPPDSESLHF. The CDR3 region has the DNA TGCGCCAGCAGCCCACCAGATAGCGAATCCCTCCACTTT.